The 22 T cell receptor beta chains below come from one sample, sequenced in a study of chemoradiotherapy in HPV16-positive cancers. Profiling relied on immunoSEQ multiplex PCR, and the TCRdb table lists in-frame clones only, not all of them. The sample records about 7,600 clones, about 80% being singletons. The sequencing used blood, collected from a patient who underwent chemoradiotherapy. Receptor source: a human donor with HPV-associated anogenital cancer.

This chain joins TRBV6-4 and TRBJ1-1; D unresolved. CDR1 is MRHNA, CDR2 SNTAGT, per germline. This CDR3 comprises 15 residues. The V end was cut by 4 bases, the J end by 1 base, with 13 bases between. The CDR3 is CASSVSPEGNTEAFF. The CDR3 DNA is TGTGCCAGCAGTGTATCCCCTGAGGGGAACACTGAAGCTTTCTTT.

The V call is TRBV5-1, the J call TRBJ1-4; TRBD1 is a possible D gene (6 bases). This CDR3 contains 15 residues. Trimming pared 4 bases from V and 8 bases from J, leaving 18 bases between. In germline, CDR1 is SGHRS, CDR2 YFSETQ. The CDR3 coding sequence is TGCGCCAGCAGCCTTTCGACAGGCCTAACGGAAAAACTGTTTTTT. Protein: CASSLSTGLTEKLFF.

The V gene is TRBV6-5, the J gene TRBJ1-2; tentative D call: TRBD1 (5 bases). The CDR3 spans 11 residues. The V and J ends lost 6 bases and 8 bases respectively, with 10 bases between them. The germline CDR1 and CDR2 sequences are MNHEY and SVGAGI. The CDR3 bases are TGTGCCAGCAGCACGGGGCGCGGCTACACCTTC. It codes for CASSTGRGYTF.

This chain connects TRBV6-5 to TRBJ1-2, with unresolved D. This CDR3 contains 11 residues. With 6 bases removed from V and 4 bases from J, the gap between germline ends came to 6 bases. Germline-derived CDR1 and CDR2 are MNHEY and SVGAGI. The CDR3 spells CASSSSYGYTF. CDR3 sequence (DNA): TGTGCCAGCAGCTCTTCCTATGGCTACACCTTC.

The chain employs TRBV7-9 and TRBJ2-3, with TRBD1 matching over 8 bases. Germline V gene data show CDR1 as SEHNR and CDR2 as FQNEAQ (reference sequence). With V trimmed by 5 bases and J by 2 bases, 12 bases remained unmatched. The CDR3 runs to 17 residues. CDR3 sequence (DNA): TGTGCCAGCAGCCCAAATCTGGGACAGGTAATCACAGATACGCAGTATTTT. Its protein product is CASSPNLGQVITDTQYF.

The gene calls are TRBV7-9 and TRBJ2-1; 7 bases are shared with TRBD2. Germline V CDR1 and CDR2: SEHNR, FQNEAQ (reference sequence). CDR3 length equals 15 residues. V was pared by 4 bases and J by 4 bases, with 7 bases of the junction left unmatched. The CDR3 is CASSSDGRPYNEQFF. The DNA of the CDR3 is TGTGCCAGCAGCTCGGACGGGAGGCCTTACAATGAGCAGTTCTTC.

The rearrangement uses TRBV27 and TRBJ2-1; D gene ambiguous. V was shortened by 3 bases and J by 7 bases, with 7 bases between the two germline ends. The CDR3 extends over 12 amino acids. Germline CDR1 reads MNHEY; CDR2 reads SMNVEV (reference sequence). CDR3 nucleotide sequence: TGTGCCAGCAGTTTCTCCCGTAATGAGCAGTTCTTC. Its translation: CASSFSRNEQFF.

The chain links TRBV27 to TRBJ2-2; TRBD1 might be the D (5 bases). Trimming took 3 bases from V and 7 from J, leaving 18 bases between them. Germline V lookup: CDR1 MNHEY, CDR2 SMNVEV (reference sequence). This CDR3 has 16 residues. DNA for the CDR3: TGTGCCAGCAGTTTCTTTGCGACAGAGAGCTACGGGGAGCTGTTTTTT. Protein sequence: CASSFFATESYGELFF.

The gene calls are TRBV19 and TRBJ2-3; D remains unclear. In germline, CDR1 is LNHDA, CDR2 SQIVND (reference sequence). CDR3 length: 16 residues. V shed 1 base and J shed 0 bases, with 11 bases lying between them. The CDR3 DNA reads TGTGCCAGTAGTATAGCTCCGGATCCTAGCACAGATACGCAGTATTTT. Amino acid sequence: CASSIAPDPSTDTQYF. Drawing the rest from reference TRBV19 and TRBJ2-3, the complete variable domain is DGGITQSPKYLFRKEGQNVTLSCEQNLNHDAMYWYRQDPGQGLRLIYYSQIVNDFQKGDIAEGYSVSREKKESFPLTVTSAQKNPTAFYLCASSIAPDPSTDTQYFGPGTRLTVL.

This clone was seen more than once but under ten times. The chain is built from TRBV7-6 and TRBJ1-3, with unresolved D. The germline gives CDR1 SGHVS, CDR2 FNYEAQ. V was cut by 5 bases and J by 0 bases, with 5 bases left in between. The CDR3 contains 13 residues. The CDR3 spells CASSDISGNTIYF. DNA for the CDR3: TGTGCCAGCAGCGACATCTCTGGAAACACCATATATTTT.

The V gene is TRBV6-5, the J gene TRBJ1-1; TRBD1 aligns across 8 bases. CDR1 and CDR2 (germline): MNHEY, SVGAGI. V trimming: 6 bases; J trimming: 1 base; junction bases outside the gene matches: 4. The length of the CDR3 is 14 residues. The CDR3, as DNA: TGTGCCAGCAGAATCGGACAGGGGAACACTGAAGCTTTCTTT. Amino acid sequence: CASRIGQGNTEAFF.

The chain joins TRBV7-2 to TRBJ1-1, with D possibly matching TRBD1 (5 bases). Trimming pared 3 bases from V and 1 base from J, leaving 18 bases between. This CDR3 has 17 residues. Germline V gives CDR1 SGHTA, CDR2 FQGNSA. The CDR3: CASSFRFRAPSNTEAFF. CDR3 DNA: TGTGCCAGCAGCTTCCGCTTCAGGGCCCCCTCGAACACTGAAGCTTTCTTT.

The chain combines TRBV25-1 with TRBJ1-6; 7 bases align to TRBD1. The CDR3 spans 17 residues. The germline V gene encodes CDR1 MGHDK and CDR2 SYGVNS. The ends lost 9 bases at V and 9 bases at J; junction bases unmatched: 20. The CDR3 region has the DNA TGTGCCAGGGACCACCGACGACAGGGTGTTTCCAGTTCACCCCTCCACTTT. It translates to CARDHRRQGVSSSPLHF. Full variable domain (rest looked up from reference TRBV25-1 and TRBJ1-6): EADIYQTPRYLVIGTGKKITLECSQTMGHDKMYWYQQDPGMELHLIHYSYGVNSTEKGDLSSESTVSRIRTEHFPLTLESARPSHTSQYLCARDHRRQGVSSSPLHFGNGTRLTVT.

CDR3 nucleotide sequence: TGCGCCAGCCTGGCAGGGGGAGGGAACACTGAAGCTTTCTTT. It specifies CASLAGGGNTEAFF. The chain joins TRBV5-1 to TRBJ1-1, with TRBD1 matching 7 bases. The CDR3 extends over 14 amino acids. Germline assignment: CDR1 SGHRS and CDR2 YFSETQ. Unmatched junction bases numbered 7, after V lost 7 bases and J lost 1 base.

This rearrangement joins TRBV5-1 to TRBJ1-6; D possibly corresponds to TRBD1 (6 bases). Germline-derived CDR1 and CDR2 are SGHRS and YFSETQ. Trimming stripped 4 bases from V and 8 bases from J, with 13 bases between. The CDR3 consists of 14 residues. DNA for the CDR3: TGCGCCAGCAGCGTGGACAGAACGTATTCACCCCTCCACTTT. Protein sequence: CASSVDRTYSPLHF.

The chain uses TRBV7-6 and TRBJ2-1; 9 bases line up with TRBD1. V was pared by 4 bases and J by 5 bases, with 6 bases of the junction left unmatched. The V gene's germline CDR1 is SGHVS and CDR2 FNYEAQ. This CDR3 has 15 amino acids. CDR3 residues: CASSSGTGPHNEQFF. As DNA, the CDR3 is TGTGCCAGCAGCTCCGGGACAGGGCCCCACAATGAGCAGTTCTTC.

The rearrangement joins TRBV11-3 to TRBJ2-3; possibly TRBD2 for D (6 bases). CDR1 is SGHNT, CDR2 YENEEA, per germline. Trimming left V 5 bases short and J 1 base short, with 10 bases between. The CDR3 spans 14 residues. The CDR3 DNA is TGTGCCAGCAGCCCGGCGGGGCGCACAGATACGCAGTATTTT. Its protein product is CASSPAGRTDTQYF.

The V and J genes are TRBV7-2 and TRBJ1-2; TRBD1 matches at 8 bases. The J segment lost 8 bases and the V segment lost 4 bases, leaving 9 bases of the junction unmatched. Per the germline V gene, CDR1 is SGHTA and CDR2 is FQGNSA. The CDR3 sequence is 14 residues long. The CDR3 here is CASSSPDRAGGYTF. In DNA, the CDR3 is TGTGCCAGCAGCTCCCCGGACAGGGCAGGAGGCTACACCTTC.

The V gene is TRBV6-1, the J gene TRBJ2-7; no firm D call. Looked up from germline, CDR1 is MNHNS and CDR2 is SASEGT. This CDR3 spans 15 amino acids. With 4 bases removed from V and 2 bases from J, the gap between germline ends came to 15 bases. This CDR3 is CASSVTAVSPYEQYF. CDR3 in DNA: TGTGCCAGCAGTGTCACGGCGGTCTCCCCCTACGAGCAGTACTTC.

The chain employs TRBV29-1 and TRBJ2-3; 8 bases map to TRBD2. J was trimmed by 2 bases and V by 8 bases; bases with no gene match: 12. CDR1 and CDR2 (germline): SQVTM, ANQGSEA. The CDR3 covers 15 residues. The DNA of the CDR3 is TGCAGCCCGGGGGGGGGAAGGGGGTACACAGATACGCAGTATTTT. Translated: CSPGGGRGYTDTQYF.

The chain joins TRBV7-2 to TRBJ2-3; D remains ambiguous. The CDR3 covers 12 residues. The germline gives CDR1 SGHTA, CDR2 FQGNSA. With 2 bases removed from V and 5 bases from J, the gap between germline ends came to 5 bases. The CDR3 nucleotides are TGTGCCAGCAGCTTATGGGAAGATACGCAGTATTTT. It codes for CASSLWEDTQYF. Using reference TRBV7-2 and TRBJ2-3 for the parts outside the CDR3, the full variable domain is GAGVSQSPSNKVTEKGKDVELRCDPISGHTALYWYRQSLGQGLEFLIYFQGNSAPDKSGLPSDRFSAERTGGSVSTLTIQRTQQEDSAVYLCASSLWEDTQYFGPGTRLTVL.

This chain links TRBV19 with TRBJ2-3; 9 bases agree with TRBD2. V was pared by 7 bases and J by 2 bases, with 4 bases of the junction left unmatched. CDR1 and CDR2 (germline): LNHDA, SQIVND (reference sequence). The CDR3 extends over 14 amino acids. As DNA, the CDR3 is TGTGCCAGTAAAGGACTAGCGATCACAGATACGCAGTATTTT. Translated: CASKGLAITDTQYF. Combining the CDR3 with reference TRBV19 and TRBJ2-3 gives the whole variable domain DGGITQSPKYLFRKEGQNVTLSCEQNLNHDAMYWYRQDPGQGLRLIYYSQIVNDFQKGDIAEGYSVSREKKESFPLTVTSAQKNPTAFYLCASKGLAITDTQYFGPGTRLTVL.